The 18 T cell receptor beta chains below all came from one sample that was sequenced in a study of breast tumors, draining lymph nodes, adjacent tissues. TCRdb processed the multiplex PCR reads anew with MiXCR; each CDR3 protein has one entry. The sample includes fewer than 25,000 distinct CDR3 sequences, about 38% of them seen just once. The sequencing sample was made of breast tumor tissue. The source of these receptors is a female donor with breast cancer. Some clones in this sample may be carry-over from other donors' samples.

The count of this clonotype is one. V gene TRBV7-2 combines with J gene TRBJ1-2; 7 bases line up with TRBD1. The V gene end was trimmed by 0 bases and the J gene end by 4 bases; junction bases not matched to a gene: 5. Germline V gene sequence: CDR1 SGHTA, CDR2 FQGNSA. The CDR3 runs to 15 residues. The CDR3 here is CASSLAGGAGYGYTF. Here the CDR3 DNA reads TGTGCCAGCAGCTTAGCAGGGGGCGCGGGCTATGGCTACACCTTC.

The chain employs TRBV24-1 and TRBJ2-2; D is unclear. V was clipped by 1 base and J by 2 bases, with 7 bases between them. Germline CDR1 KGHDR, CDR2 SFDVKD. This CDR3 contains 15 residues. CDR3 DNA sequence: TGTGCCACCAGTGATTTCGGTACCAACACCGGGGAGCTGTTTTTT. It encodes CATSDFGTNTGELFF.

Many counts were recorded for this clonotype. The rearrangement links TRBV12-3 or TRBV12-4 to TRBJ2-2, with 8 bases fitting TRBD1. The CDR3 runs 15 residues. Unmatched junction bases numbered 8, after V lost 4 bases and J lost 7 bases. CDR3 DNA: TGTGCCAGCAGTTACCCAGGGGGCACGAACGGGGAGCTGTTTTTT. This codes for CASSYPGGTNGELFF.

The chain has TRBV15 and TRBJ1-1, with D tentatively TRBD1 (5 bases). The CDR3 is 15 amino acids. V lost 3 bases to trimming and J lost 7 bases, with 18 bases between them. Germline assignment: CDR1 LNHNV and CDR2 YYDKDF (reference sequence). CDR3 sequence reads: CATSRAGGVWGEAFF. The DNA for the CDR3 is TGTGCCACCAGCAGGGCTGGGGGGGTCTGGGGTGAAGCTTTCTTT.

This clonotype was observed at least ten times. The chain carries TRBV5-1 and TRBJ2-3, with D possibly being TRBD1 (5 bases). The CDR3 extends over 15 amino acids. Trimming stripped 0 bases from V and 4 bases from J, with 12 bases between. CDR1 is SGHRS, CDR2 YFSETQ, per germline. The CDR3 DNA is TGCGCCAGCAGCTTGGAGGGAATGGGGCCAGATACGCAGTATTTT. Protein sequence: CASSLEGMGPDTQYF.

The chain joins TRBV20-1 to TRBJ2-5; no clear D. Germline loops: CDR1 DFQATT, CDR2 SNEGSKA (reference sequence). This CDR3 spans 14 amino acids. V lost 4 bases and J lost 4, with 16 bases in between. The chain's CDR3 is CSAKDVNYGETQYF. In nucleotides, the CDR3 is TGCAGTGCTAAGGACGTTAATTACGGAGAGACCCAGTACTTC.

The CDR3 here is CSASWNGQQFF. The DNA for the CDR3 is TGCAGTGCTAGCTGGAATGGGCAGCAGTTCTTC. The V and J genes are TRBV20-1 and TRBJ2-1; D not certain. V lost 3 bases and J lost 11, with 11 bases in between. The germline V gene has CDR1 DFQATT and CDR2 SNEGSKA (reference sequence). The CDR3 runs 11 residues.

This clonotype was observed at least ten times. The CDR3 DNA reads as TGTGCCTGGAGTGTAGAGGGAAACTATGGCTACACCTTC. This codes for CAWSVEGNYGYTF. The V and J genes are TRBV30 and TRBJ1-2; no firm D call. CDR3 length: 13 amino acids. V was clipped by 0 bases and J by 2 bases, with 7 bases between them. Per the germline V gene, CDR1 is GTSNPN and CDR2 is SVGIG (reference sequence).

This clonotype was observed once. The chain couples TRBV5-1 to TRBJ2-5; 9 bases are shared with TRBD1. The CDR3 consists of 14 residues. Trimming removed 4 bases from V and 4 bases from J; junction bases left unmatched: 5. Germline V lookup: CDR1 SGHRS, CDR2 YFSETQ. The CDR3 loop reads CASSLGQGRETQYF. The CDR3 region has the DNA TGCGCCAGCAGCCTAGGACAGGGGAGAGAGACCCAGTACTTC. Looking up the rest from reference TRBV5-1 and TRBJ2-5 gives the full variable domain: KAGVTQTPRYLIKTRGQQVTLSCSPISGHRSVSWYQQTPGQGLQFLFEYFSETQRNKGNFPGRFSGRQFSNSRSEMNVSTLELGDSALYLCASSLGQGRETQYFGPGTRLLVL.

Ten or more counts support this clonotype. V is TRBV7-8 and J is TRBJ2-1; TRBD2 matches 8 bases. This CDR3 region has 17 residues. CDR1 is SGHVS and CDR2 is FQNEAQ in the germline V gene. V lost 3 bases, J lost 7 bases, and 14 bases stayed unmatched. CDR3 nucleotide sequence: TGTGCCAGCAGCTTCAGTATTAGCGGGGTGGGGAAGAATGAGCAGTTCTTC. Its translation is CASSFSISGVGKNEQFF.

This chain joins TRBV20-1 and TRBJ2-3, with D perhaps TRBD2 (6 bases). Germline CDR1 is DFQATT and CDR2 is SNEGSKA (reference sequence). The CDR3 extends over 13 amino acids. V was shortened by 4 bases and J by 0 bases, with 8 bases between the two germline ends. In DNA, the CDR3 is TGCAGTGCTAATAGCGGAAGCACAGATACGCAGTATTTT. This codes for CSANSGSTDTQYF.

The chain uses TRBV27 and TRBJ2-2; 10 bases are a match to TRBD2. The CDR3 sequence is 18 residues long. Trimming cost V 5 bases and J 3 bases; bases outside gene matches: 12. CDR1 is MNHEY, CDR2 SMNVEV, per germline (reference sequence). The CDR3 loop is CASSRRTSGTAHTGELFF. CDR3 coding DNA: TGTGCCAGCAGTCGAAGGACTAGCGGTACGGCCCACACCGGGGAGCTGTTTTTT.

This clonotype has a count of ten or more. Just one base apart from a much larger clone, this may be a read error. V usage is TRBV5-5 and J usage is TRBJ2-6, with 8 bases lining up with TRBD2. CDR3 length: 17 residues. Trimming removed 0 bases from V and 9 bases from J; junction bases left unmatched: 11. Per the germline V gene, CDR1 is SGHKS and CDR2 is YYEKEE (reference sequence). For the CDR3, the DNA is TGTGCCAGCAGCTTGGTTTTAACTGCGGGAGGTCTCAACGTCCTGACTTTC. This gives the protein CASSLVLTAGGLNVLTF.

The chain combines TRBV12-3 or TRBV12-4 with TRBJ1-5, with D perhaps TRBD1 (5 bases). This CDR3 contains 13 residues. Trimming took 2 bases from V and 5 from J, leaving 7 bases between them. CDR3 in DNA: TGTGCCAGCAGTTTATGGGGGGATCAGCCCCAGCATTTT. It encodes CASSLWGDQPQHF.

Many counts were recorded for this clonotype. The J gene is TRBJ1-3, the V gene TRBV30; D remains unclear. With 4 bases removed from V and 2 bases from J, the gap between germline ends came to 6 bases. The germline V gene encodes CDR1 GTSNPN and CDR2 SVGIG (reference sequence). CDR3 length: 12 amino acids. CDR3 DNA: TGTGCCTGGAAAAAGGCTGGAAACACCATATATTTT. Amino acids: CAWKKAGNTIYF.

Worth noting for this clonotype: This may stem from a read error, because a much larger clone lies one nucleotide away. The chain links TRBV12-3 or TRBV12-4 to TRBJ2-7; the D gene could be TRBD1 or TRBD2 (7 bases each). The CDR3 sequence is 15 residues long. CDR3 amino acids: CVSSWEGAQGYEQYF. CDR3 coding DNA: TGTGTCAGCAGTTGGGAGGGTGCACAGGGGTACGAGCAGTACTTC.

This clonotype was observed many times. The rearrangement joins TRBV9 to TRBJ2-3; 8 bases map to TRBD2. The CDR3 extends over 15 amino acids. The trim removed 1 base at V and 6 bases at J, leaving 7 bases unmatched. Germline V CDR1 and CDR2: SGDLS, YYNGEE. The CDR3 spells CASSVMSGGADTQYF. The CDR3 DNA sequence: TGTGCCAGCAGCGTAATGTCCGGGGGGGCCGATACGCAGTATTTT.

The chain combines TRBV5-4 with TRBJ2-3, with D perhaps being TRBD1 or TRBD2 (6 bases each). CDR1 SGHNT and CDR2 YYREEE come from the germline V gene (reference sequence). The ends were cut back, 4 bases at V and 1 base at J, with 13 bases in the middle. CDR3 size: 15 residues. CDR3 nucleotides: TGTGCCAGCAGCGCCTCGGGGGCCCGCACAGATACGCAGTATTTT. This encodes CASSASGARTDTQYF.